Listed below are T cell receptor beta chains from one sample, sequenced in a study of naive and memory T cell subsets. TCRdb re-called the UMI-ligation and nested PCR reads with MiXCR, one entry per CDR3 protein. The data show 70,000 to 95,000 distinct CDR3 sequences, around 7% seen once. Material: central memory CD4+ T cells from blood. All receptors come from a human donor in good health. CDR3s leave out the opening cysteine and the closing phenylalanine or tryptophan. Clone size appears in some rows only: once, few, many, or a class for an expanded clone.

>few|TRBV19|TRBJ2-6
ASSIVGAGANVLT
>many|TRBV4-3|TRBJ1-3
ASSGDSQGNTIY
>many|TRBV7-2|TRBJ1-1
ASSLSLVTNTEAF
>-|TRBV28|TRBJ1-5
ASKIGQGPNQPQH
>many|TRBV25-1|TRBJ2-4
ASTFGSRNIQY
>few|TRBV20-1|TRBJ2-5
SALLTSLETQY
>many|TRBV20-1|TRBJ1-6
SARDVGTGAGSPLH
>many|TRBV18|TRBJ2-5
ASSPGTGIQETQY
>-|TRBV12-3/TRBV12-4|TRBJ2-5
ASSQGGGAMVTQY
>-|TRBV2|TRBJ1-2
ASSHSTGALSGYT
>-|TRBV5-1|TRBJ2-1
ASSSSPAGVAYNEQF
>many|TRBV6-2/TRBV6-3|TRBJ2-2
ASRVWATGELF
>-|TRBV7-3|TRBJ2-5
ASSREVQKTQY
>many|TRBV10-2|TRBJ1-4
ASSVRQVDEKLF
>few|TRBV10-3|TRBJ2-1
AISEPGQGARNEQF
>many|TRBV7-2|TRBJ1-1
ASSLVGTGAEAF
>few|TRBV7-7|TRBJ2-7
ASSLDGSHEQY
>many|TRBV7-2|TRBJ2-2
ASSLANPRELF
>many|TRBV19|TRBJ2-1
ASSGGRAASEQF
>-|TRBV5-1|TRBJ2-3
ASSLEGQQDTQY
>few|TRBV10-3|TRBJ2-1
AISREALDEQF
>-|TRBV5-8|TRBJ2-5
ASSFLGTGKDQETQY